These 29 T cell receptor beta chains were all obtained from the same sample, sequenced in a study of a mutant IDH1 vaccine in newly diagnosed glioma. Time point here: week 35, safety follow-up. Doses consisted of 300 ug of mutant IDH1 20-mer peptide each, paired with topical imiquimod. The data were produced by immunoSEQ multiplex PCR, yet TCRdb's version contains in-frame clones alone and is incomplete. The repertoire holds around 30,000 clones, with roughly 80% as singletons. Their antigens remain unidentified. Here the sequenced sample was PBMCs, taken from a glioma patient whose treatment included an IDH1 peptide vaccine. The receptor source for this set is a young woman with glioma.

This clone was detected only a few times. The genes are TRBV6-1 and TRBJ2-6; D perhaps matches TRBD1 (6 bases). In germline, CDR1 is MNHNS, CDR2 SASEGT. The length of the CDR3 is 15 residues. Trimming removed 6 bases at V and 2 bases at J, with 11 bases between. This CDR3 reads CASSLRGTGANVLTF. CDR3 nucleotide sequence: TGTGCCAGCAGCCTCAGGGGTACTGGGGCCAACGTCCTGACTTTC.

The V call is TRBV2, the J call TRBJ2-2; TRBD1 is a possible D gene (6 bases). The CDR3 runs 16 residues. CDR1 is SNHLY and CDR2 is FYNNEI in the germline V gene. V was trimmed by 7 bases and J by 1 base, leaving 16 bases between them. The CDR3 region has the DNA TGTGCCAGCACCGCGGACAGTCTGCTGAACACCGGGGAGCTGTTTTTT. Protein product: CASTADSLLNTGELFF.

The V gene is TRBV2, the J gene TRBJ2-5; 8 bases map to TRBD1. J lost 5 bases, V lost 5 bases, and 7 bases had no gene match. Germline lookup yields CDR1 SNHLY and CDR2 FYNNEI. The CDR3 spans 14 residues. In DNA form, the CDR3 reads TGTGCCAGCAGTCTGGACAGGGCGGGCGAGACCCAGTACTTC. It codes for CASSLDRAGETQYF.

The rearrangement uses TRBV13 and TRBJ1-6; 7 bases fit TRBD1. This CDR3 is 15 amino acids long. Germline trimming cut 2 bases from V and 9 bases from J; bases unmatched to any gene: 7. CDR1 PRHDT and CDR2 FYEKMQ come from the germline V gene (reference sequence). The CDR3 nucleotides read TGTGCCAGCAGCTTACCGACAGGGTCGGGTTCACCCCTCCACTTT. Its protein product is CASSLPTGSGSPLHF.

The chain links TRBV5-5 to TRBJ2-1, with TRBD2 as a possible D gene (5 bases). Germline CDR1 is SGHKS and CDR2 is YYEKEE (reference sequence). The CDR3 has 15 residues. The V end was cut by 1 base, the J end by 7 bases, with 15 bases between. The CDR3 protein is CASSLLRGTMNEQFF. The CDR3 nucleotides read TGTGCCAGCAGCTTGCTTCGGGGTACTATGAATGAGCAGTTCTTC.

In the case of this clone: The CDR3 carries no conserved terminal phenylalanine or tryptophan, so it likely arises from a read error. The CDR3 DNA sequence: TGTGCCAGCAGCTCGTTAGCGGCCTACGAGCAGTACCTC. It yields the protein CASSSLAAYEQYL. The gene calls are TRBV7-2 and TRBJ2-7; maybe TRBD2 (6 bases). The CDR3 spans 13 residues. Germline assignment: CDR1 SGHTA and CDR2 FQGNSA. V was trimmed by 4 bases and J by 2 bases, leaving 9 bases between them.

This clone is a singleton in its sample. The CDR3 coding sequence is TGTGCCAGCAGTTACGGGGCCCCGGACACTGAAGCTTTCTTT. Amino acids: CASSYGAPDTEAFF. The J gene is TRBJ1-1, the V gene TRBV6-5; the D gene is possibly TRBD1 (5 bases). This CDR3 is built from 14 residues. V was trimmed by 2 bases and J by 3 bases, leaving 10 bases between them. Per the germline V gene, CDR1 is MNHEY and CDR2 is SVGAGI.

V is TRBV7-9 and J is TRBJ2-6; the D gene is possibly TRBD1 (5 bases). This CDR3 spans 15 amino acids. Germline lookup yields CDR1 SEHNR and CDR2 FQNEAQ (reference sequence). V was clipped by 1 base and J by 3 bases, with 7 bases between them. The CDR3 DNA follows: TGTGCCAGCAGCTTAGTAGGGGTTGGGGCCAACGTCCTGACTTTC. This encodes CASSLVGVGANVLTF.

The chain carries TRBV5-1 and TRBJ1-2, with D unresolved. The CDR3 loop spans 14 amino acids. Per germline, CDR1 SGHRS and CDR2 YFSETQ. The V and J ends lost 5 bases and 2 bases respectively, with 13 bases between them. The CDR3 sequence: CASRPYDTNYGYTF. For the CDR3, the DNA is TGCGCCAGCAGGCCGTATGACACCAACTATGGCTACACCTTC.

The rearrangement links TRBV18 to TRBJ1-5, with D possibly matching TRBD1 (5 bases). Trimming cost V 1 base and J 7 bases, with 14 bases left between them. The CDR3 extends over 15 amino acids. The germline V gene encodes CDR1 KGHSH and CDR2 LQKENI. The CDR3 coding sequence is TGTGCCAGCTCACCACGCGGGGGGAAGGACCAGCCCCAGCATTTT. It translates to CASSPRGGKDQPQHF.

The chain employs TRBV11-2 and TRBJ1-4, with a possible D match to TRBD1 (6 bases). Germline lookup yields CDR1 SGHAT and CDR2 FQNNGV. The CDR3 loop spans 15 amino acids. V dropped 9 bases and J dropped 8 bases, with 22 bases sitting between them. The CDR3 DNA sequence: TGTGCCAGTAACCCCGGACGGGGGCGCGGAGAAAAACTGTTTTTT. Residues: CASNPGRGRGEKLFF.

The chain carries TRBV5-1 and TRBJ2-3, with 12 bases aligning to TRBD2. The V gene's germline CDR1 is SGHRS and CDR2 YFSETQ. This CDR3 has 16 amino acids. With V trimmed by 4 bases and J by 1 base, 4 bases remained unmatched. CDR3 nucleotide sequence: TGCGCCAGCAGCCTTCGACTAGCGGGAGGCACAGATACGCAGTATTTT. Protein sequence: CASSLRLAGGTDTQYF.

The chain recombines TRBV25-1 with TRBJ1-2; D possibly corresponds to TRBD1 (6 bases). Per germline, CDR1 MGHDK and CDR2 SYGVNS. V gave up 4 bases and J gave up 6 bases, with 12 bases separating them. CDR3 length equals 13 residues. CDR3 amino acids: CASSVGGANGYTF. The CDR3, as DNA: TGTGCCAGCAGTGTTGGGGGGGCCAATGGCTACACCTTC.

This clone was observed a handful of times. This chain uses TRBV6-1 with TRBJ2-2, with a tentative D call TRBD2 (5 bases). Looked up from germline, CDR1 is MNHNS and CDR2 is SASEGT. V dropped 6 bases and J dropped 6 bases, with 8 bases sitting between them. This CDR3 contains 12 residues. CDR3 in amino acids: CASRDGAGELFF. DNA of the CDR3: TGTGCCAGCAGGGACGGGGCCGGGGAGCTGTTTTTT.

The chain joins TRBV27 to TRBJ1-1; possibly TRBD1 for D (6 bases). Germline V gene data show CDR1 as MNHEY and CDR2 as SMNVEV (reference sequence). Trimming cost V 7 bases and J 7 bases, with 16 bases left between them. This CDR3 spans 13 amino acids. The CDR3 sequence is CASKRTANFEAFF. The CDR3 DNA follows: TGTGCCAGCAAAAGGACAGCTAATTTTGAAGCTTTCTTT.

The rearrangement joins TRBV14 to TRBJ2-6; TRBD1 matches 9 bases. The V gene end was trimmed by 5 bases and the J gene end by 0 bases; junction bases not matched to a gene: 8. This CDR3 has 18 residues. Germline V gives CDR1 SGHDN, CDR2 FVKESK. The CDR3 sequence is CASSFRTGAYSGANVLTF. Written as DNA, the CDR3 is TGTGCCAGCAGCTTCCGGACAGGGGCGTACTCTGGGGCCAACGTCCTGACTTTC.

J is TRBJ2-4 and V is TRBV7-9; TRBD2 matches 10 bases. After removal of 5 bases from V and 8 bases from J, the junction contained 9 bases not matched to a gene. Germline CDR1 reads SEHNR; CDR2 reads FQNEAQ (reference sequence). The CDR3 loop spans 15 amino acids. CDR3 in amino acids: CASSLRGLAFDIQYF. CDR3 nucleotides: TGTGCCAGCAGCCTACGGGGACTAGCGTTCGACATTCAGTACTTC.

The chain links TRBV5-1 to TRBJ2-5; D gene ambiguous. Trimming removed 2 bases at V and 1 base at J, with 6 bases between. CDR1 is SGHRS, CDR2 YFSETQ, per germline. The CDR3 sequence is 13 residues long. CDR3 nucleotide sequence: TGCGCCAGCAGCTTCGGGTTCCAAGAGACCCAGTACTTC. Its translation: CASSFGFQETQYF.

This clone has just a few counts. V and J are TRBV19 and TRBJ2-6, with 7 bases lining up with TRBD2. Germline assignment: CDR1 LNHDA and CDR2 SQIVND (reference sequence). The CDR3 extends over 15 amino acids. The V and J ends lost 8 bases and 1 base, in that order; junction bases with no gene match: 5. The CDR3 DNA reads TGTGCCAGTCATTGGGGGGGGTCTGGGGCCAACGTCCTGACTTTC. Translation: CASHWGGSGANVLTF.

This chain uses TRBV6-1 with TRBJ2-2, with unresolved D. V lost 4 bases to trimming and J lost 11 bases, with 17 bases between them. The CDR3 length is 14 residues. Per germline, CDR1 MNHNS and CDR2 SASEGT. The CDR3 sequence is CASSVFHPGTELFF. The CDR3 DNA follows: TGTGCCAGCAGTGTTTTTCATCCAGGTACCGAGCTGTTTTTT.

The V call is TRBV7-9, the J call TRBJ1-5, with TRBD1 matching 8 bases. After removal of 5 bases from V and 1 base from J, the junction contained 7 bases not matched to a gene. CDR1 is SEHNR, CDR2 FQNEAQ, per germline (reference sequence). The CDR3 sequence is 16 residues long. The CDR3 sequence is CASSPTGGGSNQPQHF. The CDR3 DNA reads as TGTGCCAGCAGCCCCACAGGGGGGGGGAGCAATCAGCCCCAGCATTTT.

The sample holds one count of this clone. The rearrangement joins TRBV29-1 to TRBJ2-7; D is uncertain. Per the germline V gene, CDR1 is SQVTM and CDR2 is ANQGSEA. The CDR3 is 14 amino acids. V was clipped by 5 bases and J by 2 bases, with 16 bases between them. The CDR3 coding sequence is TGCAGCGTTTTCGGTCTCTACGGAACCTACGAGCAGTACTTC. It codes for CSVFGLYGTYEQYF.

This rearrangement joins TRBV2 to TRBJ1-4, with 9 bases fitting TRBD1. Germline V gives CDR1 SNHLY, CDR2 FYNNEI. The junction had 5 bases not matched to a gene; V was cut back by 7 bases and J by 8 bases. This CDR3 has 13 amino acids. The CDR3 DNA follows: TGTGCCAGCATCCTAGGGACAGGGGAAAAACTGTTTTTT. Its translation: CASILGTGEKLFF.

This chain joins TRBV7-9 and TRBJ1-2; D may be TRBD1 (5 bases). The CDR3 length is 15 residues. Trimming left V 5 bases short and J 7 bases short, with 20 bases between. CDR1 SEHNR and CDR2 FQNEAQ come from the germline V gene (reference sequence). The CDR3 region has the DNA TGTGCCAGCAGCCCGTTTGCAGGGTCTGGGGCTGGCTACACCTTC. It translates to CASSPFAGSGAGYTF.

V and J are TRBV4-1 and TRBJ2-7; the D gene is possibly TRBD2 (6 bases). This CDR3 comprises 15 residues. V was cut by 4 bases and J by 3 bases, with 16 bases left in between. CDR1 and CDR2 (germline): MGHRA, YSYEKL. The CDR3 protein is CASSRHDLGGYEQYF. As DNA, the CDR3 is TGCGCCAGCAGCCGACATGATCTGGGAGGCTACGAGCAGTACTTC.

The chain has TRBV11-1 and TRBJ2-7; TRBD1 agrees at 10 bases. V gave up 5 bases and J gave up 3 bases; unmatched junction bases: 7. This CDR3 is 15 amino acids long. Germline V gives CDR1 SGHAT, CDR2 FQDESV (reference sequence). The CDR3 DNA reads as TGTGCCAGCAGCACAGGGACAGGGGATCTCTACGAGCAGTACTTC. This codes for CASSTGTGDLYEQYF. Drawing the rest from reference TRBV11-1 and TRBJ2-7, the complete variable domain is EAEVAQSPRYKITEKSQAVAFWCDPISGHATLYWYRQILGQGPELLVQFQDESVVDDSQLPKDRFSAERLKGVDSTLKIQPAELGDSAMYLCASSTGTGDLYEQYFGPGTRLTVT.

V and J are TRBV6-5 and TRBJ1-6; D gene ambiguous. Germline V gene sequence: CDR1 MNHEY, CDR2 SVGAGI. V lost 4 bases and J lost 7, with 17 bases in between. The CDR3 is 16 amino acids. The CDR3 nucleotides read TGTGCCAGCAGTTCGCCTCCCCCACCCACCAATTCACCCCTCCACTTT. The encoded protein is CASSSPPPPTNSPLHF.

The chain uses TRBV4-2 and TRBJ1-2, with D perhaps TRBD1 (5 bases). CDR3 length: 15 residues. Germline lookup yields CDR1 LGHNA and CDR2 YNFKEQ. V was pared by 3 bases and J by 3 bases, with 14 bases between. CDR3 nucleotide sequence: TGTGCCAGCAGCCAGGCCGAAGGGGTGGACTATGGCTACACCTTC. Its translation is CASSQAEGVDYGYTF.

The chain links TRBV10-3 to TRBJ1-3; no reliable D call. The CDR3 is 15 residues long. Trimming stripped 3 bases from V and 0 bases from J, with 9 bases between. From germline, CDR1 is ENHRY and CDR2 SYGVKD. The CDR3 region has the DNA TGTGCCATCAGTGACTTCGGATTCTCTGGAAACACCATATATTTT. The encoded protein is CAISDFGFSGNTIYF.